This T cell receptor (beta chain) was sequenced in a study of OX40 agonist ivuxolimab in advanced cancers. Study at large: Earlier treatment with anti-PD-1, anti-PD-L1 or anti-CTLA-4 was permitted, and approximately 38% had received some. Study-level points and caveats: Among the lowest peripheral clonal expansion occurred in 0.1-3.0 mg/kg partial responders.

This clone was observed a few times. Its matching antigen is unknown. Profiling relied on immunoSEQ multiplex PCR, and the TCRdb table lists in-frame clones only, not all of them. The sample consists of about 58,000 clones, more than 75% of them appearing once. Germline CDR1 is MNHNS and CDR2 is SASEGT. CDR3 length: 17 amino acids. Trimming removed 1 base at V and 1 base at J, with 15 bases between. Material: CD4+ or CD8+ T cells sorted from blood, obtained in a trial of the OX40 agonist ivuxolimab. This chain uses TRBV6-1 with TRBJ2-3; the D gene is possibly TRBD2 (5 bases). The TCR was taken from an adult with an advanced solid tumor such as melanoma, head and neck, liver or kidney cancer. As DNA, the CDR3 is TGTGCCAGCAGTGAAGTCATTGGGTGGCGGGGCACAGATACGCAGTATTTT. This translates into CASSEVIGWRGTDTQYF.